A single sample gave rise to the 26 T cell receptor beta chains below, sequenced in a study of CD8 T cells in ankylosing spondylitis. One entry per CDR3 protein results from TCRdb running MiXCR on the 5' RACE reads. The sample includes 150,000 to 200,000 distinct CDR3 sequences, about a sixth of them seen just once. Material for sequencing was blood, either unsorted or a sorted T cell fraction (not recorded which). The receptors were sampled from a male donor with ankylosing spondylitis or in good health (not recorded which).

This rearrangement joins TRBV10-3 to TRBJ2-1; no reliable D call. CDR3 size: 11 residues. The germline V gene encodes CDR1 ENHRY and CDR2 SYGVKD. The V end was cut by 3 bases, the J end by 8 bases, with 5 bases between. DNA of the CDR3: TGTGCCATCAGTGATTCCGATGAGCAGTTCTTC. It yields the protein CAISDSDEQFF.

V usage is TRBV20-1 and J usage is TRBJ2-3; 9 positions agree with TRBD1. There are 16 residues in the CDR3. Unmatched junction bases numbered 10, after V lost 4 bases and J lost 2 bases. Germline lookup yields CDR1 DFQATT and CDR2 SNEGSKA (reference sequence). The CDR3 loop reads CSATEPGTGNTDTQYF. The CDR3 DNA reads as TGCAGTGCTACCGAACCGGGGACAGGGAACACAGATACGCAGTATTTT.

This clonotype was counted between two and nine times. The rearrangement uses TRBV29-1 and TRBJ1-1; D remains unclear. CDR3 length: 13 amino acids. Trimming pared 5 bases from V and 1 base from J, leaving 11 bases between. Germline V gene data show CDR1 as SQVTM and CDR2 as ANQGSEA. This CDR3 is CSVYDRGNTEAFF. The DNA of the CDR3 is TGCAGCGTTTACGATCGGGGGAACACTGAAGCTTTCTTT.

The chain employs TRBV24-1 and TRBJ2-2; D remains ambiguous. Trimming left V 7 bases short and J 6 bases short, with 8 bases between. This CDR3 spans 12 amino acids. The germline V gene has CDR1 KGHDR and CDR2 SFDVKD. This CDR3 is CATRSSAGELFF. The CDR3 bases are TGTGCCACCAGAAGCAGCGCCGGGGAGCTGTTTTTT.

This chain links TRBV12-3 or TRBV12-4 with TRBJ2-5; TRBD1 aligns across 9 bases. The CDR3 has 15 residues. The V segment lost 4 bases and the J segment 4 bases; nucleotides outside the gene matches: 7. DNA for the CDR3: TGTGCCAGCAGTTCGCCCGGGACAGGGACAGAGACCCAGTACTTC. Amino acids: CASSSPGTGTETQYF.

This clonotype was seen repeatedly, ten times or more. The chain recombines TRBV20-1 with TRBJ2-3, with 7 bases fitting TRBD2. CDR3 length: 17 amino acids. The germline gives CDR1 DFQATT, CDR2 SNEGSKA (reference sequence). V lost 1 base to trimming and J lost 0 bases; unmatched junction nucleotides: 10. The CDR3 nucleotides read TGCAGTGCTAGAGTTCTAGCGGAGATAACTAGCACAGATACGCAGTATTTT. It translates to CSARVLAEITSTDTQYF.

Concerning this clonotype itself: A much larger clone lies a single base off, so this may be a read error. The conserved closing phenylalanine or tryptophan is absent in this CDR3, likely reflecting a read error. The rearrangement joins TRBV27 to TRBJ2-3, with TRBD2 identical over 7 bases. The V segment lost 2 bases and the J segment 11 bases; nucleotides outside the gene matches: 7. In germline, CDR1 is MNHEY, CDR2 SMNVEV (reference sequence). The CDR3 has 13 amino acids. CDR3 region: CASSLRTGGWQYC. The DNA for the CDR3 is TGTGCCAGCAGTTTAAGGACGGGAGGATGGCAGTATTGT.

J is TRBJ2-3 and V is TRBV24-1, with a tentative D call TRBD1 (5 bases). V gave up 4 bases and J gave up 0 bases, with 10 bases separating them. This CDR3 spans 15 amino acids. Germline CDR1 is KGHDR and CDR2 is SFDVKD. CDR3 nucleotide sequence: TGTGCCACCAGTGACCAGGGCCACAGCACAGATACGCAGTATTTT. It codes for CATSDQGHSTDTQYF.

The DNA of the CDR3 is TGTGCCAGCAGCTTGGGGATTCCGGGGGCTCGGAGCTCCTACAATGAGCAGTTCTTC. Its protein is CASSLGIPGARSSYNEQFF. J is TRBJ2-1 and V is TRBV5-4; D may be TRBD1 or TRBD2 (6 bases each). The length of the CDR3 is 19 residues. Per germline, CDR1 SGHNT and CDR2 YYREEE (reference sequence). Trimming stripped 0 bases from V and 0 bases from J, with 19 bases between. The entire variable domain, with the rest obtained from reference TRBV5-4 and TRBJ2-1, is as follows: ETGVTQSPTHLIKTRGQQVTLRCSSQSGHNTVSWYQQALGQGPQFIFQYYREEENGRGNFPPRFSGLQFPNYSSELNVNALELDDSALYLCASSLGIPGARSSYNEQFFGPGTRLTVL.

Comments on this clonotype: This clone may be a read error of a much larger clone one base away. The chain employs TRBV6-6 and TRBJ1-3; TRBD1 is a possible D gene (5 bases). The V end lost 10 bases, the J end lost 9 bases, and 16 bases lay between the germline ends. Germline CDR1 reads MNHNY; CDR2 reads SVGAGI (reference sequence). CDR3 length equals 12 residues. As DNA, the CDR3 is TGTGCCACCTCGAGGGGAGGGAGCACCATATATTTT. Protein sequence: CATSRGGSTIYF.

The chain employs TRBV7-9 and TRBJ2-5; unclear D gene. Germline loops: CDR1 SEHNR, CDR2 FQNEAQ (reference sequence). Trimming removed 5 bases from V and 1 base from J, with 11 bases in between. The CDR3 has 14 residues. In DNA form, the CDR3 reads TGTGCCAGCAGCCTGTATGGCTCCCAAGAGACCCAGTACTTC. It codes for CASSLYGSQETQYF. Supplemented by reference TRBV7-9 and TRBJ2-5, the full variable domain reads DTGVSQNPRHKITKRGQNVTFRCDPISEHNRLYWYRQTLGQGPEFLTYFQNEAQLEKSRLLSDRFSAERPKGSFSTLEIQRTEQGDSAMYLCASSLYGSQETQYFGPGTRLLVL.

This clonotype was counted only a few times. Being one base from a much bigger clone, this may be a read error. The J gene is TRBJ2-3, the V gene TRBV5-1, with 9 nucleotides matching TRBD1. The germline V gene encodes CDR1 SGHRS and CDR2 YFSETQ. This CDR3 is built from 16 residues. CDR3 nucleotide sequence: TGCGTCAGCAGCTCCACAGGGGGCTTACCGGAAGATACGCAGTATTTT. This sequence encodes CVSSSTGGLPEDTQYF. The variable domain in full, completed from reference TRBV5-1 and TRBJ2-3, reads KAGVTQTPRYLIKTRGQQVTLSCSPISGHRSVSWYQQTPGQGLQFLFEYFSETQRNKGNFPGRFSGRQFSNSRSEMNVSTLELGDSALYLCVSSSTGGLPEDTQYFGPGTRLTVL.

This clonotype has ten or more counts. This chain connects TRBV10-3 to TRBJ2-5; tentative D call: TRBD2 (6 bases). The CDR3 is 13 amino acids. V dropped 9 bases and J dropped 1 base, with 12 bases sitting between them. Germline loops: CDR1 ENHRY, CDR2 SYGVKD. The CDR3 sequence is CAIRDSRQETQYF. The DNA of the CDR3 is TGTGCCATAAGGGACTCCCGCCAAGAGACCCAGTACTTC.

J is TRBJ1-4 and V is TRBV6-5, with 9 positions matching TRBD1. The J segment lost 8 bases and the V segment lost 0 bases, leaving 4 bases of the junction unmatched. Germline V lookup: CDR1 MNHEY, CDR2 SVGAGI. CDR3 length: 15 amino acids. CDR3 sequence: CASSYSQGAYEKLFF. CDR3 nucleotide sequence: TGTGCCAGCAGTTACTCACAGGGGGCTTACGAAAAACTGTTTTTT.

CDR3 region: CASTEGSLSTDTQYF. The CDR3 DNA is TGTGCCAGCACCGAGGGTTCGCTCAGCACAGATACGCAGTATTTT. The chain uses TRBV7-2 and TRBJ2-3; tentative D call: TRBD2 (5 bases). The V and J ends lost 7 bases and 0 bases respectively, with 14 bases between them. From germline, CDR1 is SGHTA and CDR2 FQGNSA. CDR3 length: 15 residues.

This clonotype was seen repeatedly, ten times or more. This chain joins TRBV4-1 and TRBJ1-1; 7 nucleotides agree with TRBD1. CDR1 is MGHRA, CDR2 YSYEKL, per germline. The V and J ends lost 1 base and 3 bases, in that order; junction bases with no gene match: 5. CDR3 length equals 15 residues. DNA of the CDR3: TGCGCCAGCAGCCAAGTCGCCCAGGGGGACACTGAAGCTTTCTTT. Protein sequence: CASSQVAQGDTEAFF.

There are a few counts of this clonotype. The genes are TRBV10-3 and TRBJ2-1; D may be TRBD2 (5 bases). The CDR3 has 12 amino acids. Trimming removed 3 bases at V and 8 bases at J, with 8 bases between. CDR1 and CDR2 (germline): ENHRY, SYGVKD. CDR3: CAISELGYEQFF. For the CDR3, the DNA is TGTGCCATCAGTGAACTAGGGTATGAGCAGTTCTTC.

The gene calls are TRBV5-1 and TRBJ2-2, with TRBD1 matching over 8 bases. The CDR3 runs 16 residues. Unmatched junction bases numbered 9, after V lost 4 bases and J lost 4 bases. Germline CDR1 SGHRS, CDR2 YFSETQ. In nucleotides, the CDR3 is TGCGCCAGCAGCCTGGGAAGGACAGGGAGCACCGGGGAGCTGTTTTTT. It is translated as CASSLGRTGSTGELFF.

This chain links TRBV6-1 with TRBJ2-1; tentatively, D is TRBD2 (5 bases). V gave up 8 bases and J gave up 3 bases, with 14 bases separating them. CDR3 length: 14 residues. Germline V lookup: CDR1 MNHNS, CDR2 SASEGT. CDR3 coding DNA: TGTGCCAGCTCGGGAAGACGGGTCTACAATGAGCAGTTCTTC. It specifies CASSGRRVYNEQFF.

The CDR3 region is CASSLGREGQGEQFF. The CDR3 nucleotides read TGTGCCAGCAGCTTAGGGCGGGAGGGCCAGGGTGAGCAGTTCTTC. The V call is TRBV7-6, the J call TRBJ2-1, with 9 bases that match TRBD2. Germline CDR1 and CDR2: SGHVS and FNYEAQ. With 1 base clipped from V and 9 bases from J, the junction kept 7 bases outside the gene matches. CDR3 length equals 15 residues.

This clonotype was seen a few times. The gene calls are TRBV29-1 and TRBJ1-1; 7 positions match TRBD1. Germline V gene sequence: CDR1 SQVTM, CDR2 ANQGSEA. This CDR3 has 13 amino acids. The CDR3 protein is CSGRRGPDTEAFF. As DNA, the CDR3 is TGCAGTGGACGTAGGGGGCCGGACACTGAAGCTTTCTTT.

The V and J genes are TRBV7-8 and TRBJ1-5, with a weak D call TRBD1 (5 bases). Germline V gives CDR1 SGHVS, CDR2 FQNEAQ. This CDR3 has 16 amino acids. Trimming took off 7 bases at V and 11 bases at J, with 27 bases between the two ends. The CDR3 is CASTKEGRTSDLSQHF. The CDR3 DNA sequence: TGTGCCAGCACCAAAGAAGGCAGGACAAGCGACTTGTCCCAGCATTTT.

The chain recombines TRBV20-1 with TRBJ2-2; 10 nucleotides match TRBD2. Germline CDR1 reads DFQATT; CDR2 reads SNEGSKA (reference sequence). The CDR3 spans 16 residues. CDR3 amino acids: CCARDPAGGPPGELFF. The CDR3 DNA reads TGCTGCGCTAGAGATCCAGCGGGAGGGCCTCCCGGGGAGCTGTTTTTT.

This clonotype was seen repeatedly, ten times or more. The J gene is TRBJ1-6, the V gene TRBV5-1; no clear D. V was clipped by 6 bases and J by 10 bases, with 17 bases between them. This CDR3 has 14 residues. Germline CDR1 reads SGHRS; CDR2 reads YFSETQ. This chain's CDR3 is CASTAGVLASPLHF. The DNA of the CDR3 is TGCGCCAGCACAGCCGGTGTGCTAGCCTCACCCCTCCACTTT.

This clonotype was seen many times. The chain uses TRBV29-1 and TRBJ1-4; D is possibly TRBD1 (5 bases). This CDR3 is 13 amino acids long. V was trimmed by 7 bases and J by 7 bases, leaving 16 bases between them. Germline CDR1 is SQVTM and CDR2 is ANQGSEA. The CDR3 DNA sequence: TGCAGCGCGGGGGAACTTAGGGGTGAAAAACTGTTTTTT. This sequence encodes CSAGELRGEKLFF.

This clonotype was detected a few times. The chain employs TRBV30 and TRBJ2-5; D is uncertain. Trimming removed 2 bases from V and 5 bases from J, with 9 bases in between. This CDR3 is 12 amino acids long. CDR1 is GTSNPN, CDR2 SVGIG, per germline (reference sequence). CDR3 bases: TGTGCCTGGAGTTTTGGGGTCGAGACCCAGTACTTC. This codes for CAWSFGVETQYF.